Below, one T cell receptor (beta chain) is given with its context. The T cells that were sequenced for TCR beta were CD8+ and CD4+ cells from blood. This record belongs to a study of CD8 T cells in Susac syndrome. The V end was cut by 1 base, the J end by 2 bases, with 10 bases between. CDR1 is DFQATT, CDR2 SNEGSKA, per germline (reference sequence). This CDR3 has 14 amino acids. RNA totalling roughly 0.45 to 1 ug underwent reverse transcription with random hexamers. A multiplex approach, immunoSEQ multiplex PCR, amplified TCR beta CDR3 across 54 Vbeta and 13 Jbeta. Each CDR3 protein is one row after TCRdb ran MiXCR on the immunoSEQ multiplex PCR reads. The sample has more than 250,000 distinct CDR3 sequences, just over 90% seen once; the top ten hold 0.065%.

This rearrangement joins TRBV20-1 to TRBJ2-3; possible D gene TRBD2, 5 bases. The material sequenced was CD4+ T cells from PBMCs. This clonotype was sampled from a human donor with multiple sclerosis. The CDR3 region is CSARVPGNTDTQYF. CDR3 DNA sequence: TGCAGTGCTAGAGTGCCGGGGAACACAGATACGCAGTATTTT.